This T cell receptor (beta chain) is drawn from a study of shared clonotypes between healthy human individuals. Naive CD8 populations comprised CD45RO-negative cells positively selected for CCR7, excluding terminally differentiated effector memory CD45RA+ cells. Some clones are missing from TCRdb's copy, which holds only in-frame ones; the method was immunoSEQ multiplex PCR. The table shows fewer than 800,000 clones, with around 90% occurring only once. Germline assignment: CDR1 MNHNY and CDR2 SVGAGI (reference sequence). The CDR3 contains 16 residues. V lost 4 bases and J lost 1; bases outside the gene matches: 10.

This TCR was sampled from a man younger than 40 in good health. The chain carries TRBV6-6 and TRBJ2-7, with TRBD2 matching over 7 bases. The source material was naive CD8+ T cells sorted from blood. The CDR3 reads CASSLVGGGSSYEQYF. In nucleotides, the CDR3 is TGTGCCAGCAGTTTGGTTGGGGGAGGGAGTTCCTACGAGCAGTACTTC.